This record concerns one T cell receptor beta chain sequence. The CDR3 loop spans 13 amino acids. The germline V gene has CDR1 MNHEY and CDR2 SMNVEV (reference sequence). V lost 6 bases and J lost 3, with 10 bases in between. 13 Jbeta primers and 60 Vbeta primers were used for the PCR. Measured with immunoSEQ multiplex PCR; TCRdb has only the in-frame clones, and not every one. The repertoire has approximately 40,000 clones, approximately 79% of them found once; the top ten carry about 10%. This specimen belongs to a study of cytomegalovirus exposure and HLA in healthy donors. Study background: Counted in an early data release were tens of millions of unique TCRs from HLA-typed donors. Most genotyped donors, 81% of 398, had Caucasian-associated genetic ancestry.

This sequence joins TRBV27 and TRBJ2-3, with D possibly called TRBD1 or TRBD2 (6 bases each). Input material: PBMCs. The TCR originated in a woman between 18 and 30 years old in good health and CMV-seropositive. DNA for the CDR3: TGTGCCAGCAGGTTAGGGGGGACAGATACGCAGTATTTT. Translating it yields CASRLGGTDTQYF.